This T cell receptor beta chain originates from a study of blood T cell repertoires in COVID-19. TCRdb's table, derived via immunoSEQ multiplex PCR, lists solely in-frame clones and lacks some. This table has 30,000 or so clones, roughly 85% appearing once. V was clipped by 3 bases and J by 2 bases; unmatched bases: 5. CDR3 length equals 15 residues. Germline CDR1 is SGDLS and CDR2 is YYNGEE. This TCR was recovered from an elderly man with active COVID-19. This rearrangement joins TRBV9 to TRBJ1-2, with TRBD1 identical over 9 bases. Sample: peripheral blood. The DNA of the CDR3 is TGTGCCAGCAGCGCACAGGGGGCGCGGAACTATGGCTACACCTTC. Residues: CASSAQGARNYGYTF.